This T cell receptor beta chain appears in the sequencing data of a study of graft-versus-host responses after intestinal transplantation. Of note for this clone: The antigen is not known.

Only in-frame clones appear in the TCRdb table, and some are missing; sequencing was by immunoSEQ multiplex PCR. The table shows about 130,000 clones, with roughly nine tenths occurring only once. The receptor was derived from a human donor who received an intestinal transplant. Sequenced here: unstimulated CD4+ T cells sorted from spleen or lymph node cells, sampled before intestinal transplant.

CDR3 DNA: TGTGCCAGCAGTTTATCAGGGGGCCAGGGAAAACTGTTTTTT. Translating it yields CASSLSGGQGKLFF. V gene TRBV27 combines with J gene TRBJ1-4; 7 nucleotides match TRBD1. The germline V gene encodes CDR1 MNHEY and CDR2 SMNVEV (reference sequence). The V gene end was trimmed by 0 bases and the J gene end by 10 bases; junction bases not matched to a gene: 5. CDR3 size: 14 residues.